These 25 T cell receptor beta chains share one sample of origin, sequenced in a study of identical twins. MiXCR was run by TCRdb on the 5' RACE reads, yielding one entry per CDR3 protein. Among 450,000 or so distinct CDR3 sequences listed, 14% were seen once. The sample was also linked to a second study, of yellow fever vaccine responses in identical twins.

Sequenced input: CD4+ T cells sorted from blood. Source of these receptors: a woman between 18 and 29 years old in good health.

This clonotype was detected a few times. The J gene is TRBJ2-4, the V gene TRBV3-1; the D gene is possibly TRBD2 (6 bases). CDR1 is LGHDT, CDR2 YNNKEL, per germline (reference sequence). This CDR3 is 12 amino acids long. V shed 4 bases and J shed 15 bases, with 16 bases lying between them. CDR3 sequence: CASSRGGATWYF. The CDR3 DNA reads TGTGCCAGCAGCCGAGGAGGGGCTACGTGGTACTTC.

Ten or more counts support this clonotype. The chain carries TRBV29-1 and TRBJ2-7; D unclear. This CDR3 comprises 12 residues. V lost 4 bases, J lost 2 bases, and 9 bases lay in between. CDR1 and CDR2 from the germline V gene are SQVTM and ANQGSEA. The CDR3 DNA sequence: TGCAGCGTTGGTCTCTGGCCCTACGAGCAGTACTTC. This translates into CSVGLWPYEQYF.

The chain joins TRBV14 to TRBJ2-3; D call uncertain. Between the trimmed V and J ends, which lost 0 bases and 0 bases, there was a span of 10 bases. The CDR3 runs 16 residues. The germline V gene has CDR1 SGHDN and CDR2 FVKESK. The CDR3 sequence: CASSQDDGFSTDTQYF. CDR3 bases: TGTGCCAGCAGCCAAGACGACGGGTTTAGCACAGATACGCAGTATTTT.

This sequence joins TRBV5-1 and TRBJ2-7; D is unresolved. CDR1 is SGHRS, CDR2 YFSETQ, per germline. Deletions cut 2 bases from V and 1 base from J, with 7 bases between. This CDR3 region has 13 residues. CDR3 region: CASSLQQSYEQYF. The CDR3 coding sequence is TGCGCCAGCAGCTTACAACAGTCCTACGAGCAGTACTTC.

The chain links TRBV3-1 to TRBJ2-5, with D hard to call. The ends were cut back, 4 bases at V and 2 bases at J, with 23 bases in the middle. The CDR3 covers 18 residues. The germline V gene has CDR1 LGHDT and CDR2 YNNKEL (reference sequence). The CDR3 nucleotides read TGTGCCAGCAGCCTCAAAGGCCCACAACTATTAACACAAGAGACCCAGTACTTC. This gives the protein CASSLKGPQLLTQETQYF.

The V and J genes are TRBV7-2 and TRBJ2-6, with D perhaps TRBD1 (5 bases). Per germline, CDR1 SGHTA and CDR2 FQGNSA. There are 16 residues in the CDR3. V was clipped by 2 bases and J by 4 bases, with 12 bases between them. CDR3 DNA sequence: TGTGCCAGCAGCTTAAGAACAGGCGGCGGGGCCAACGTCCTGACTTTC. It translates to CASSLRTGGGANVLTF.

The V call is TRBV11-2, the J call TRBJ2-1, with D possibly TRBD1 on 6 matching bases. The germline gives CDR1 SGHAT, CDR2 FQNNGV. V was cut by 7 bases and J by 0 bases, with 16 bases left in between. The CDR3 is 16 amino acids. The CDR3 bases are TGTGCCAGCAACCCACCAGGGGTAAACTCCTACAATGAGCAGTTCTTC. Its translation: CASNPPGVNSYNEQFF.

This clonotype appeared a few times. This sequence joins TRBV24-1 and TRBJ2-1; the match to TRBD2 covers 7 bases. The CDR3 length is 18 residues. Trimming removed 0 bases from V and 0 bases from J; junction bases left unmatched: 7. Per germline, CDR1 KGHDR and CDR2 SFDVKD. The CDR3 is CATSDLPRGGSSYNEQFF. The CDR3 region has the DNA TGTGCCACCAGTGATTTGCCCCGCGGGGGTAGCTCCTACAATGAGCAGTTCTTC.

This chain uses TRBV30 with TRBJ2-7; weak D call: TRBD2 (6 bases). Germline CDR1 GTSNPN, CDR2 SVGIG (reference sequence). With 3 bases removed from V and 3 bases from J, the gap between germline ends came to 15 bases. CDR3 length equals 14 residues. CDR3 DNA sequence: TGTGCCTGGAGACTCGCGGGATCGGGCTACGAGCAGTACTTC. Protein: CAWRLAGSGYEQYF.

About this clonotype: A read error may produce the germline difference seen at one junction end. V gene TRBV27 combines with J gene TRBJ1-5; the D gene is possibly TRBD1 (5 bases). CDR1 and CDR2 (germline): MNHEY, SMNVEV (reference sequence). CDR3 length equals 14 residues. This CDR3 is CASSLSAPGLPQHF. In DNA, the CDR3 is TGTGCCAGCAGTCTATCGGCCCCGGGGCTGCCCCAGCATTTT.

The CDR3 is CASSLVGQGVGKLFF. Here the CDR3 DNA reads TGTGCCAGCAGCTTAGTGGGCCAGGGGGTTGGAAAACTGTTTTTT. This chain uses TRBV7-6 with TRBJ1-4, with TRBD1 matching over 7 bases. J gave up 10 bases and V 1 base, and 9 bases lay outside the gene matches. There are 15 residues in the CDR3. The germline gives CDR1 SGHVS, CDR2 FNYEAQ.

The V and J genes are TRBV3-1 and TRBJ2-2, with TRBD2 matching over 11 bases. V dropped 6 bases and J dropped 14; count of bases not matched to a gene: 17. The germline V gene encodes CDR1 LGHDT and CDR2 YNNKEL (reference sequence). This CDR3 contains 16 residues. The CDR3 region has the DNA TGTGCCAGCAGACTTTCAAGGTCCGGGACTAGCGGATTTCTGTTTTTT. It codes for CASRLSRSGTSGFLFF.

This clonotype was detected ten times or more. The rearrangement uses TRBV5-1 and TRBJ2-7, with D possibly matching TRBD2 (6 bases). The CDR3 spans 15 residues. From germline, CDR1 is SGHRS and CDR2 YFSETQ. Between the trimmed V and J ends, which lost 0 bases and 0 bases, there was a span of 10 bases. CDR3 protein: CASSLVPGDSYEQYF. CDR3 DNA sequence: TGCGCCAGCAGCTTGGTCCCGGGGGACTCCTACGAGCAGTACTTC.

The CDR3 coding sequence is TGTGCCAGCTCACCTATCAATGGACAGGGCCAAGAGACCCAGTACTTC. As protein: CASSPINGQGQETQYF. This chain connects TRBV18 to TRBJ2-5; TRBD1 agrees at 8 bases. This CDR3 comprises 16 residues. CDR1 KGHSH and CDR2 LQKENI come from the germline V gene. With 3 bases clipped from V and 1 base from J, the junction kept 7 bases outside the gene matches.

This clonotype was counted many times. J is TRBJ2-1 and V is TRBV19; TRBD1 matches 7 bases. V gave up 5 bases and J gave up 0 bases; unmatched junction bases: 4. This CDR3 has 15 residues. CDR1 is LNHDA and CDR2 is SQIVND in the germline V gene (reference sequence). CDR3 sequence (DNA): TGTGCCAGTAGTGTGGACAGGAGCTCCTACAATGAGCAGTTCTTC. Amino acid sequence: CASSVDRSSYNEQFF.

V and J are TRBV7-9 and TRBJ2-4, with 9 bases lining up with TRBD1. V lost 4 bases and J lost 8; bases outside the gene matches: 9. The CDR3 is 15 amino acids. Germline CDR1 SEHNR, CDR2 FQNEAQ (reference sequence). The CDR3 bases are TGTGCCAGCAGCTCCCGGGACAGGGCAGGAGACATTCAGTACTTC. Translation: CASSSRDRAGDIQYF.

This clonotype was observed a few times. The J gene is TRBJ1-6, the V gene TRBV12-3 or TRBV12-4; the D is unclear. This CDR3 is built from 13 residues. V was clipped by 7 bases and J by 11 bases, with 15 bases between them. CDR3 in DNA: TGTGCCAGCACGTTCGGTCGCGGGGCACCCCTCCACTTT. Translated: CASTFGRGAPLHF.

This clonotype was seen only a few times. The CDR3 DNA sequence: TGCGCCAGCAGCTTGAGCGGGGGGGCCCTTGAGCAGTACTTC. This gives the protein CASSLSGGALEQYF. The chain couples TRBV5-1 to TRBJ2-7; 10 bases are shared with TRBD2. The CDR3 sequence is 14 residues long. Germline V gene sequence: CDR1 SGHRS, CDR2 YFSETQ. The ends lost 1 base at V and 7 bases at J; junction bases unmatched: 5.

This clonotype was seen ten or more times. The CDR3: CASSGDRGTHGYTF. The CDR3 nucleotides read TGTGCCAGCAGTGGCGACAGGGGAACCCATGGCTACACCTTC. This chain joins TRBV28 and TRBJ1-2; 8 bases agree with TRBD1. The germline gives CDR1 MDHEN, CDR2 SYDVKM. There are 14 residues in the CDR3. The ends lost 5 bases at V and 6 bases at J; junction bases unmatched: 8.

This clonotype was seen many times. The CDR3 reads CASSIGTSGDTQYF. In DNA form, the CDR3 reads TGTGCCAGCAGCATCGGGACTAGCGGAGATACGCAGTATTTT. V and J are TRBV7-9 and TRBJ2-3; 11 bases align to TRBD2. This CDR3 has 14 residues. The junction had 3 bases not matched to a gene; V was cut back by 5 bases and J by 5 bases. Germline CDR1 and CDR2: SEHNR and FQNEAQ (reference sequence).

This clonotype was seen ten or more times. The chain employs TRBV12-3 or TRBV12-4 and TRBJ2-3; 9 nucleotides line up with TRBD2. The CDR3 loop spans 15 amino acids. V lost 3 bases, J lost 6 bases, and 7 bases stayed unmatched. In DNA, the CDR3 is TGTGCCAGCAGTTTGGCTAGCGGGAAGTCGGATACGCAGTATTTT. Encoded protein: CASSLASGKSDTQYF.

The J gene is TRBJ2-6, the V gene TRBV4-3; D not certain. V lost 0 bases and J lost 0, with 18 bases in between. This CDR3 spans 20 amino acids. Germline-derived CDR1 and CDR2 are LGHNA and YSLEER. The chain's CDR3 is CASSQDYWQVMSSGANVLTF. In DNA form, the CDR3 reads TGCGCCAGCAGCCAAGATTATTGGCAGGTGATGAGCTCTGGGGCCAACGTCCTGACTTTC.

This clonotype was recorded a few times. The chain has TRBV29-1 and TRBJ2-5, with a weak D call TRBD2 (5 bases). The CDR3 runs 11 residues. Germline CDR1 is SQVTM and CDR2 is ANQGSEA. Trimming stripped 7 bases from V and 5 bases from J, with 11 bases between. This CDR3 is CSGEWLETQYF. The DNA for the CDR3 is TGCAGCGGGGAGTGGCTGGAGACCCAGTACTTC.

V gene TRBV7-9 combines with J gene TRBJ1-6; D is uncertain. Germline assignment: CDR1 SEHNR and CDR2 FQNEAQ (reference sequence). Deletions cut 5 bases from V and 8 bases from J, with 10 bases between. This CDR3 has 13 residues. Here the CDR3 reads CASSRLSDSPLHF. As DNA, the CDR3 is TGTGCCAGCAGCCGGTTGTCAGATTCACCCCTCCACTTT.

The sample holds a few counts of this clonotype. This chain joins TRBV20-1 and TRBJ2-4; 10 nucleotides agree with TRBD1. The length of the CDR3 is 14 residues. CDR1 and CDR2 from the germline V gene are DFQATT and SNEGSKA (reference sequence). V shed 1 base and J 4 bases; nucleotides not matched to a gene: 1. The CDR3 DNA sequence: TGCAGTGCTAGAGCGGGACAGGGGAAAAACATTCAGTACTTC. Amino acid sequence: CSARAGQGKNIQYF.